What follows describes a single T cell receptor (beta chain). Antigen unknown. It was genomic DNA that served as the template for profiling TCR beta VDJ and CDR3. MiXCR, run by TCRdb on the reads, gives a single entry per CDR3 protein. The data show 350,000 to 450,000 distinct CDR3 sequences, 55% to 75% seen once. The record originates from a study of CD8+CD57+ T cells in acquired aplastic anemia. Across the whole study: DNA from sorted CD4+ and CD8+ cells averaged around 3.2 ug. Healthy donors yielded around 11 million CD4+ cell reads on average.

The CDR3 loop spans 12 amino acids. Trimming took 6 bases from V and 2 from J; bases not matched to a gene: 2. Germline V gene data show CDR1 as DFQATT and CDR2 as SNEGSKA (reference sequence). Findings of the study overall: The study identified around 28 CD8+ CDR3 sequences shared by patients and controls. With respect to CD8+ Simpson's diversity, patients and controls did not differ significantly.

Sample: sorted CD4+, CD8+, or CD8+CD57+ T cells (not recorded which) from PBMCs. The TCR comes from a human donor in good health, serving as a control. The chain employs TRBV20-1 and TRBJ2-7; TRBD2 aligns across 9 bases. The CDR3 DNA sequence: TGCAGTGCGATAGCGGGAGCCTACGAGCAGTACTTC. It codes for CSAIAGAYEQYF.